This T cell receptor beta chain appears in the sequencing data of a study of vaccination and CD4 T cells after COVID-19. The wider study: Collection of post-vaccine samples followed dose two by a median about 72 days, spanning a range of 14 to 241. The stimulus for the cells was overlapping spike peptides derived from SARS-CoV-2, HCoV-NL63, HCoV-OC43 and HCoV-229E.

Study-wide results and caveats: Median numbers of SARS-CoV-2-reactive clonotypes increased from approximately 21 to 40 (not a significant change).

Regarding treatment: approximately nine-day PBMC culture with coronavirus spike peptide pools or control peptides (ViraFEST assay). Negative nucleocapsid antibody tests before and after vaccination confirmed that healthy vaccine recipients had no prior SARS-CoV-2 infection. Sequencing of cultured CD4+ T cell DNA used the Oncomine TCR Beta short-read assay. TCRdb re-derived calls from the PCR reads in MiXCR, one entry per CDR3 protein. The sample has roughly 28,000 distinct CDR3 sequences; 50% are singletons. In its sample, this clonotype was seen a few times. Its antigen is as yet unknown. This CDR3 has 13 residues. CDR1 and CDR2 from the germline V gene are SEHNR and FQNEAQ (reference sequence). The J segment lost 7 bases and the V segment lost 1 base, leaving 3 bases of the junction unmatched.

The chain recombines TRBV7-9 with TRBJ1-2; 7 positions match TRBD1. The material sequenced was CD4+ T cells from blood, cultured in vitro, taken before SARS-CoV-2 vaccination. This receptor was identified in a human donor who received a COVID-19 vaccine. CDR3 DNA sequence: TGTGCCAGCAGCTTAGGGGCAGGGGGTGGCTACACCTTC. This codes for CASSLGAGGGYTF.